The 12 T cell receptor beta chains below come from one sample, sequenced in a study of beta chain features in type 1 diabetes. The isolated RNA, all of it, was reverse transcribed, so expressed TCRB transcripts were what got sequenced. Produced via immunoSEQ multiplex PCR; TCRdb's table is partial and in-frame only. Of 250,000 to 300,000 clones listed, approximately 8.1% are singletons. The sample taken for sequencing was central memory CD4+ T cells from blood. Receptor source: a woman aged 18-29 years in good health.

This clone has a count of ten or more. The chain employs TRBV5-1 and TRBJ2-2, with D perhaps matching TRBD2 (5 bases). The germline V gene has CDR1 SGHRS and CDR2 YFSETQ. V was shortened by 4 bases and J by 0 bases, with 10 bases between the two germline ends. CDR3 length: 15 residues. The CDR3 DNA follows: TGCGCCAGCAGCCGAGTAGCGACGAACACCGGGGAGCTGTTTTTT. Protein: CASSRVATNTGELFF.

The chain couples TRBV18 to TRBJ1-5, with D maybe TRBD1 (5 bases). Germline CDR1 reads KGHSH; CDR2 reads LQKENI. V dropped 0 bases and J dropped 6 bases, with 6 bases sitting between them. There are 13 residues in the CDR3. The CDR3 spells CASSPPGLQPQHF. For the CDR3, the DNA is TGTGCCAGCTCACCACCGGGGCTTCAGCCCCAGCATTTT.

This clone showed up just a few times. The chain uses TRBV10-3 and TRBJ2-7, with D tentatively TRBD2 (5 bases). Deletions cut 10 bases from V and 3 bases from J, with 16 bases between. The CDR3 runs to 13 residues. CDR1 is ENHRY and CDR2 is SYGVKD in the germline V gene. The CDR3: CASNRDPLYEQYF. The CDR3 DNA reads TGTGCCAGCAACCGGGATCCCCTCTACGAGCAGTACTTC.

The chain employs TRBV7-2 and TRBJ1-4, with D possibly matching TRBD1 (6 bases). This CDR3 spans 16 amino acids. V dropped 4 bases and J dropped 7 bases, with 19 bases sitting between them. Germline-derived CDR1 and CDR2 are SGHTA and FQGNSA. The CDR3 protein is CASSSKRRGPSEKLFF. The CDR3 DNA reads as TGTGCCAGCAGCTCCAAGCGGCGGGGGCCGAGTGAAAAACTGTTTTTT.

The rearrangement joins TRBV9 to TRBJ1-3; no clear D gene. Per the germline V gene, CDR1 is SGDLS and CDR2 is YYNGEE. V dropped 4 bases and J dropped 6 bases, with 17 bases sitting between them. The CDR3 has 15 residues. DNA of the CDR3: TGTGCCAGCAGCCCACGAGGCTCCCGGGTAAACACCATATATTTT. Amino acid sequence: CASSPRGSRVNTIYF. The full variable domain, rest sourced from reference TRBV9 and TRBJ1-3, is DSGVTQTPKHLITATGQRVTLRCSPRSGDLSVYWYQQSLDQGLQFLIQYYNGEERAKGNILERFSAQQFPDLHSELNLSSLELGDSALYFCASSPRGSRVNTIYFGEGSWLTVV.

This clone was seen a handful of times. The rearrangement links TRBV19 to TRBJ1-5; no firm D call. CDR3 length equals 16 residues. Trimming took 5 bases from V and 6 from J, leaving 20 bases between them. Per germline, CDR1 LNHDA and CDR2 SQIVND (reference sequence). CDR3 amino acids: CASSAHGFGEGQPQHF. In nucleotides, the CDR3 is TGTGCCAGTAGTGCCCACGGGTTTGGGGAGGGTCAGCCCCAGCATTTT.

V and J are TRBV29-1 and TRBJ2-1; TRBD2 matches at 11 bases. The length of the CDR3 is 13 residues. Germline CDR1 is SQVTM and CDR2 is ANQGSEA. The CDR3 loop is CTLGSGRATEQFF. The CDR3 DNA reads TGCACCCTAGGTAGCGGGAGGGCCACTGAGCAGTTCTTC.

This sequence joins TRBV9 and TRBJ2-3; TRBD2 agrees at 9 bases. Germline CDR1 SGDLS, CDR2 YYNGEE. The length of the CDR3 is 15 residues. Losses at the gene ends were 3 bases for V and 7 bases for J; bases not matched to a gene: 9. The CDR3 sequence is CASSAGLAPPHTQYF. CDR3 nucleotides: TGTGCCAGCAGCGCGGGACTAGCTCCCCCGCATACGCAGTATTTT.

This clone has a handful of counts. The chain employs TRBV27 and TRBJ1-6; D is undetermined. The CDR3 is made up of 13 amino acids. Trimming took 5 bases from V and 8 from J, leaving 10 bases between them. Germline V CDR1 and CDR2: MNHEY, SMNVEV (reference sequence). This CDR3 reads CASSLNGDSPLHF. The CDR3 nucleotides are TGTGCCAGCAGTCTGAATGGGGATTCACCCCTCCACTTT.

This clone occurred a few times. The rearrangement uses TRBV2 and TRBJ2-1; 8 nucleotides line up with TRBD2. Germline CDR1 SNHLY, CDR2 FYNNEI. The ends lost 6 bases at V and 7 bases at J; junction bases unmatched: 8. This CDR3 region has 14 residues. Written as DNA, the CDR3 is TGTGCCAGCAGCTTTAGCGGGGCGGGGAATGAGCAGTTCTTC. It is translated as CASSFSGAGNEQFF.

This clone has ten or more counts. DNA for the CDR3: TGTGCCATCAGTGCTGGGGAGGTTGCTGAAGCTTTCTTT. This translates into CAISAGEVAEAFF. The chain recombines TRBV10-3 with TRBJ1-1; D ambiguous. CDR1 ENHRY and CDR2 SYGVKD come from the germline V gene. The CDR3 is 13 amino acids. Trimming removed 4 bases at V and 6 bases at J, with 12 bases between.

The CDR3 loop is CASSGGLNTEAFF. For the CDR3, the DNA is TGCGCCAGCAGCGGGGGGCTGAACACTGAAGCTTTCTTT. The chain recombines TRBV5-1 with TRBJ1-1, with a tentative D call TRBD1 (6 bases). Germline V gene data show CDR1 as SGHRS and CDR2 as YFSETQ. The CDR3 is made up of 13 amino acids. Trimming stripped 4 bases from V and 0 bases from J, with 7 bases between.